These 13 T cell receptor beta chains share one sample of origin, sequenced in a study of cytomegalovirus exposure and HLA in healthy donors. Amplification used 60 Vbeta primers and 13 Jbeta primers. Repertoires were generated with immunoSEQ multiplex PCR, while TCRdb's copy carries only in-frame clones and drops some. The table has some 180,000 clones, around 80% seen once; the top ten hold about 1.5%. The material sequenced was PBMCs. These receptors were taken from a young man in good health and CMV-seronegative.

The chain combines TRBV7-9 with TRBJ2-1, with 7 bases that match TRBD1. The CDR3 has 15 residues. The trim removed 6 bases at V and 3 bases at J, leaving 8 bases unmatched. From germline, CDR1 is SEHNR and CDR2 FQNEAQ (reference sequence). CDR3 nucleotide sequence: TGTGCCAGCAGGCTGCCGGGACAGTACTACAATGAGCAGTTCTTC. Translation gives CASRLPGQYYNEQFF.

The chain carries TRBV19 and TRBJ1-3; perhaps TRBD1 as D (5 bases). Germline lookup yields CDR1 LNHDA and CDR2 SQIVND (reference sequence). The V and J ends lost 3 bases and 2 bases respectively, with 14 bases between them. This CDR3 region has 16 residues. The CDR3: CASSMNTGQPGNTIYF. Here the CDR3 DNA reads TGTGCCAGTAGTATGAATACAGGTCAACCTGGAAACACCATATATTTT.

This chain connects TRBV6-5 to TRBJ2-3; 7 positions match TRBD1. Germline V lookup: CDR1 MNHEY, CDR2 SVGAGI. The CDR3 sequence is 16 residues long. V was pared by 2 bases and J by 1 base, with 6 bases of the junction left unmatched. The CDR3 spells CASSYGDRVGTDTQYF. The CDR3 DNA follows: TGTGCCAGCAGTTACGGCGACAGGGTCGGCACAGATACGCAGTATTTT.

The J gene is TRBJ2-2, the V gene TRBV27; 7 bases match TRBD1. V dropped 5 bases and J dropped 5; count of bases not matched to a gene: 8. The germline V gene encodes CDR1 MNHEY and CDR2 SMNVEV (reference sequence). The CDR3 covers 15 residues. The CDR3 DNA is TGTGCCAGCAGTCCCCCTAGGGGGCGGACCGGGGAGCTGTTTTTT. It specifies CASSPPRGRTGELFF.

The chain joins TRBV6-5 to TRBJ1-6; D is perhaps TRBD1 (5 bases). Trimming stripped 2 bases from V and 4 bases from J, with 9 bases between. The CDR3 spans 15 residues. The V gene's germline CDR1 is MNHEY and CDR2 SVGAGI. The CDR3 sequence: CASSYRAGYNSPLHF. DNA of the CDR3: TGTGCCAGCAGTTACCGGGCAGGGTATAATTCACCCCTCCACTTT.

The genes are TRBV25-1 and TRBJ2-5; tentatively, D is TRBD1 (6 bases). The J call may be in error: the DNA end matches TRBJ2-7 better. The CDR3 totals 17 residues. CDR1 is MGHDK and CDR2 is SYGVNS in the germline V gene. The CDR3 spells CASSELSPRGETYEQYF. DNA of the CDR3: TGTGCCAGCAGTGAATTATCCCCCAGGGGAGAAACCTACGAGCAGTACTTC.

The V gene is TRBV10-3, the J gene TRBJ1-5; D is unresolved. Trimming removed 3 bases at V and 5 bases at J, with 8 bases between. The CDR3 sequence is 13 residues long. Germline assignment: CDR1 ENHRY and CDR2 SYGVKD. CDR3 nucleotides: TGTGCCATCAGTGACGGAGGGTATCAGCCCCAGCATTTT. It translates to CAISDGGYQPQHF.

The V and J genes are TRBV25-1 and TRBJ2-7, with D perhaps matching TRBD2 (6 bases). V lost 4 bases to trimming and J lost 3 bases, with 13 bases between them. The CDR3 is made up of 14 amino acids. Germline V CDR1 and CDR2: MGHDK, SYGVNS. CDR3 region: CASSASGGYYEQYF. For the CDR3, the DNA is TGTGCCAGCAGTGCGTCTGGGGGGTACTACGAGCAGTACTTC.

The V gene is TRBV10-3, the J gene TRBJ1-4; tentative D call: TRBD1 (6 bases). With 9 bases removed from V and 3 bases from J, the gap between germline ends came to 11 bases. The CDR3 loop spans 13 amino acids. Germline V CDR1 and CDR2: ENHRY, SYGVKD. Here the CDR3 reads CAIGGGANEKLFF. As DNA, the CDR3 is TGTGCCATAGGGGGGGGAGCTAATGAAAAACTGTTTTTT.

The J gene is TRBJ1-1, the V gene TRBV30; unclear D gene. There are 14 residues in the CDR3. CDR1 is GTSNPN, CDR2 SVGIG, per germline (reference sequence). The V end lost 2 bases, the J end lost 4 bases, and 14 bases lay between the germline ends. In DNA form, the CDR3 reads TGTGCCTGGAGTAGGGAGGCGGTGGGCACTGAAGCTTTCTTT. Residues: CAWSREAVGTEAFF.

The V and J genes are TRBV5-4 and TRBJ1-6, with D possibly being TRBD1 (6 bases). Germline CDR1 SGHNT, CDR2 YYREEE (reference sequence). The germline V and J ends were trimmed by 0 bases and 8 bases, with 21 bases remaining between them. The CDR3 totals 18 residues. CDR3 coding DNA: TGTGCCAGCAGCTTGGACGGTACAGGGAGTGGATGGGATTCACCCCTCCACTTT. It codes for CASSLDGTGSGWDSPLHF.

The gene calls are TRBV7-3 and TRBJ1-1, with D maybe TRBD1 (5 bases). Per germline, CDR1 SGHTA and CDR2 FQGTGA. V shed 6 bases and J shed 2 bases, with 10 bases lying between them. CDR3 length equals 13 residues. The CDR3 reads CASSRTPNTEAFF. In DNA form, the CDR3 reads TGTGCCAGCAGTAGGACACCTAACACTGAAGCTTTCTTT.

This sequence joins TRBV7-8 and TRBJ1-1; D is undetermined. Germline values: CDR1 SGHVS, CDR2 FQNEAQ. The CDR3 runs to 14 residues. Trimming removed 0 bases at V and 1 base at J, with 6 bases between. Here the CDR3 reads CASSLANGNTEAFF. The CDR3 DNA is TGTGCCAGCAGCTTAGCTAACGGGAACACTGAAGCTTTCTTT. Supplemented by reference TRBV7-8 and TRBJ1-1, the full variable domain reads GAGVSQSPRYKVAKRGQDVALRCDPISGHVSLFWYQQALGQGPEFLTYFQNEAQLDKSGLPSDRFFAERPEGSVSTLKIQRTQQEDSAVYLCASSLANGNTEAFFGQGTRLTVV.